The 21 T cell receptor beta chains listed next were all sequenced from one sample in a study of graft-versus-host responses after intestinal transplantation. Data came from immunoSEQ multiplex PCR; TCRdb stores just in-frame clones and leaves some out. The table shows some 18,000 clones, with roughly 37% occurring only once. Sequences were derived from alloreactive CD4+ T cells from a mixed lymphocyte reaction culture, sampled before intestinal transplant. Specified subset: CFSE-low proliferating T cells sorted from roughly six-day pre-transplant mixed lymphocyte reaction (GvH or HvG direction). The source is a human patient who received an intestinal transplant.

This clone was observed a handful of times. This chain connects TRBV5-6 to TRBJ1-1, with unresolved D. There are 15 residues in the CDR3. V lost 7 bases, J lost 1 base, and 17 bases lay in between. Germline V gives CDR1 SGHDT, CDR2 YYEEEE. The CDR3 bases are TGTGCCAGCCTCGACCCCCCCAGGTCGAACACTGAAGCTTTCTTT. Amino acids: CASLDPPRSNTEAFF.

In its sample, this clone is medium-sized. The rearrangement joins TRBV7-9 to TRBJ1-4; TRBD1 matches at 8 bases. This CDR3 contains 14 residues. V gave up 5 bases and J gave up 6 bases; unmatched junction bases: 5. The V gene's germline CDR1 is SEHNR and CDR2 FQNEAQ (reference sequence). The CDR3 region has the DNA TGTGCCAGCAGCCGACAGGGGAGGGATGAAAAACTGTTTTTT. Translation gives CASSRQGRDEKLFF. Based on the CDR3 plus reference TRBV7-9 and TRBJ1-4, the full variable domain is DTGVSQNPRHKITKRGQNVTFRCDPISEHNRLYWYRQTLGQGPEFLTYFQNEAQLEKSRLLSDRFSAERPKGSFSTLEIQRTEQGDSAMYLCASSRQGRDEKLFFGSGTQLSVL.

This clone was seen a few times. This chain joins TRBV7-6 and TRBJ1-4, with D unclear. The V gene's germline CDR1 is SGHVS and CDR2 FNYEAQ. This CDR3 comprises 14 residues. The V end was cut by 1 base, the J end by 2 bases, with 5 bases between. For the CDR3, the DNA is TGTGCCAGCAGCTTAGGCGCCACTAATGAAAAACTGTTTTTT. This encodes CASSLGATNEKLFF. Full variable domain (rest looked up from reference TRBV7-6 and TRBJ1-4): GAGVSQSPRYKVTKRGQDVALRCDPISGHVSLYWYRQALGQGPEFLTYFNYEAQQDKSGLPNDRFSAERPEGSISTLTIQRTEQRDSAMYRCASSLGATNEKLFFGSGTQLSVL.

The chain employs TRBV5-1 and TRBJ1-2, with D unresolved. V was pared by 5 bases and J by 8 bases, with 28 bases between. Germline V gene lookup returns CDR1 SGHRS and CDR2 YFSETQ. The CDR3 runs 17 residues. CDR3 coding DNA: TGCGCCAGCAGTTTAGCCTACACCTTGGCGGACCTTTACGGCTACACCTTC. Protein product: CASSLAYTLADLYGYTF.

This clone has just a few counts. The V call is TRBV11-1, the J call TRBJ2-1; the D call may be TRBD1 or TRBD2 (5 bases each). Germline CDR1 SGHAT, CDR2 FQDESV (reference sequence). The CDR3 is made up of 16 amino acids. The germline V and J ends were trimmed by 2 bases and 6 bases, with 17 bases remaining between them. CDR3 DNA sequence: TGTGCCAGCAGCTTATTCATTGTGAGGGGTCGCAATGAGCAGTTCTTC. Protein product: CASSLFIVRGRNEQFF.

There are a few counts of this clone. The chain employs TRBV7-5 and TRBJ2-5; TRBD1, as called in the table, went unchecked against the DNA. TRBV7-5 is shown as a pseudogene. The CDR3 covers 16 residues. The CDR3 DNA reads as TGTGTCAGAAGCTTTAGCACAGGGGGCAGGGAAGAGACCCAGTACTTC. Protein sequence: CVRSFSTGGREETQYF.

V gene TRBV5-4 combines with J gene TRBJ2-1; 7 bases fit TRBD1. The germline gives CDR1 SGHNT, CDR2 YYREEE (reference sequence). The CDR3 is 12 amino acids. V was pared by 4 bases and J by 15 bases, with 10 bases of the junction left unmatched. The CDR3 DNA is TGTGCCAGCAGCCAGTTTAGGGGGCGGCGGTTCTTC. It specifies CASSQFRGRRFF.

About this clone: The junction does not match germline at one end; this may be a read error. This sequence joins TRBV5-3 and TRBJ1-6; the D gene is possibly TRBD1 (5 bases). TRBV5-3 is noted as an ORF with a role that remains uncertain. The CDR3 is made up of 15 amino acids. Written as DNA, the CDR3 is TGTGCCAGCAGCTTGGGTCCGCAGGGACCCTCACCCCTCCACTTT. It yields the protein CASSLGPQGPSPLHF.

This clone was counted between two and nine times. This chain links TRBV29-1 with TRBJ1-1, with D possibly being TRBD1 (6 bases). Germline V gives CDR1 SQVTM, CDR2 ANQGSEA. Deletions cut 8 bases from V and 1 base from J, with 14 bases between. The CDR3 has 13 residues. Here the CDR3 reads CSIQGSGNTEAFF. The CDR3 region has the DNA TGCAGCATCCAGGGGAGTGGGAACACTGAAGCTTTCTTT.

This rearrangement joins TRBV4-1 to TRBJ1-5, with 8 bases aligning to TRBD1. The CDR3 consists of 18 residues. Trimming took 1 base from V and 0 from J; bases not matched to a gene: 8. Germline CDR1 MGHRA, CDR2 YSYEKL. In DNA, the CDR3 is TGCGCCAGCAGCCAAGTATATACAGGGGGAGGTAGCAATCAGCCCCAGCATTTT. Translated, it gives CASSQVYTGGGSNQPQHF.

The chain is built from TRBV7-7 and TRBJ1-1; 9 bases align to TRBD1. Germline-derived CDR1 and CDR2 are SSHAT and FNYEAQ (reference sequence). V trimming: 5 bases; J trimming: 5 bases; junction bases outside the gene matches: 6. The CDR3 totals 14 residues. DNA of the CDR3: TGTGCCAGCAGCCCGTACAGGGGGCAGACTGAAGCTTTCTTT. Its protein is CASSPYRGQTEAFF.

This chain connects TRBV9 to TRBJ2-3; maybe TRBD1 (6 bases). V was cut by 0 bases and J by 4 bases, with 12 bases left in between. The CDR3 consists of 15 residues. CDR1 SGDLS and CDR2 YYNGEE come from the germline V gene. The CDR3 is CASSVADRRADTQYF. Here the CDR3 DNA reads TGTGCCAGCAGCGTAGCTGACAGGCGAGCAGATACGCAGTATTTT. Variable domain in full (rest from reference TRBV9 and TRBJ2-3): DSGVTQTPKHLITATGQRVTLRCSPRSGDLSVYWYQQSLDQGLQFLIQYYNGEERAKGNILERFSAQQFPDLHSELNLSSLELGDSALYFCASSVADRRADTQYFGPGTRLTVL.

The sample holds a few counts of this clone. This chain's CDR3 is CASSRPQANQETQYF. DNA for the CDR3: TGTGCCAGCAGCCGTCCGCAGGCCAACCAAGAGACCCAGTACTTC. This chain joins TRBV5-4 and TRBJ2-5, with D hard to call. CDR3 size: 15 residues. V was shortened by 4 bases and J by 0 bases, with 13 bases between the two germline ends. The germline V gene encodes CDR1 SGHNT and CDR2 YYREEE (reference sequence).

There are a few counts of this clone. The chain joins TRBV6-1 to TRBJ2-3; D remains ambiguous. Trimming pared 6 bases from V and 1 base from J, leaving 2 bases between. The CDR3 is made up of 11 amino acids. Per germline, CDR1 MNHNS and CDR2 SASEGT. The CDR3 is CASSRTDTQYF. CDR3 sequence (DNA): TGTGCCAGCAGCCGCACAGATACGCAGTATTTT.

This clone was observed a few times. The chain combines TRBV19 with TRBJ1-1, with TRBD1 as a possible D gene (6 bases). The germline V gene encodes CDR1 LNHDA and CDR2 SQIVND (reference sequence). The CDR3 extends over 13 amino acids. V was shortened by 7 bases and J by 5 bases, with 14 bases between the two germline ends. The CDR3 nucleotides are TGTGCCAGTATCCGCAGGGGAGGGACTGAAGCTTTCTTT. Its protein is CASIRRGGTEAFF.

This clone showed up just a few times. CDR3 sequence (DNA): TGTGCCAGCAGCTTGGTTGGAAACACCATATATTTT. This translates into CASSLVGNTIYF. The chain has TRBV5-5 and TRBJ1-3; no firm D call. Trimming removed 0 bases from V and 3 bases from J, with 1 base in between. The CDR3 is made up of 12 amino acids. Germline CDR1 reads SGHKS; CDR2 reads YYEKEE (reference sequence).

This clone occurred a few times. The chain uses TRBV11-2 and TRBJ2-3; no clear D. V lost 1 base and J 6 bases, leaving 11 bases between the germline ends. The CDR3 is made up of 14 amino acids. Germline V lookup: CDR1 SGHAT, CDR2 FQNNGV. The CDR3: CASSLGRQWDTQYF. CDR3 nucleotide sequence: TGTGCCAGCAGCTTAGGACGTCAGTGGGATACGCAGTATTTT.

In this sample, this clone turned up a few times. Sequence at one end of the junction differs from germline and may be a read error. The rearrangement links TRBV10-1 to TRBJ1-6; 8 bases fit TRBD1. This CDR3 is built from 12 residues. The germline V gene encodes CDR1 WNHNN and CDR2 SYGVQD (reference sequence). The CDR3 bases are TGCGCCAGCAGGGGCGGGTGGGGACAGGTCACCTTT. Its translation: CASRGGWGQVTF.

As DNA, the CDR3 is TGTGCCAGCAGTCCGGGACCCCTCTACATCTACACCTTC. Protein: CASSPGPLYIYTF. The chain has TRBV2 and TRBJ1-2; D may be TRBD1 (5 bases). CDR3 length equals 13 residues. Trimming removed 5 bases at V and 10 bases at J, with 17 bases between. Per the germline V gene, CDR1 is SNHLY and CDR2 is FYNNEI.

This chain joins TRBV27 and TRBJ1-1, with 9 bases fitting TRBD1. The V and J ends lost 5 bases and 7 bases, in that order; junction bases with no gene match: 2. The CDR3 is made up of 12 amino acids. The germline CDR1 and CDR2 sequences are MNHEY and SMNVEV (reference sequence). As DNA, the CDR3 is TGTGCCAGCAGTCACAGGGGGCGTGAAGCTTTCTTT. Translation gives CASSHRGREAFF.

This clone was seen a handful of times. J is TRBJ2-5 and V is TRBV13; D is unclear. Germline V CDR1 and CDR2: PRHDT, FYEKMQ (reference sequence). This CDR3 comprises 11 residues. V lost 4 bases and J 5 bases, leaving 5 bases between the germline ends. This CDR3 is CASSSGETQYF. CDR3 coding DNA: TGTGCCAGCAGCTCTGGGGAGACCCAGTACTTC.